The rows below give T cell receptor beta chains drawn from one sample of a study of shared clonotypes between healthy human individuals. Libraries were prepared by immunoSEQ multiplex PCR; TCRdb keeps only in-frame clonotypes and omits some of them. The sample comprises about 2.1 million clones, around 95% of which are singletons, and approximately 1.7% rests with the top ten. The sample was naive CD8+ T cells from PBMCs. These receptors all come from a man aged 18 to 29 in good health. Some clones in this sample may be carry-over from other donors' samples. CDR3s include the opening cysteine and the closing phenylalanine or tryptophan.

TRBV28	TRBJ1-1	CASKNRSLNTEAFF
TRBV7-3	TRBJ2-7	CASSVGTGGSYEQYF
TRBV29-1	TRBJ2-2	CSVPGLTAGELFF
TRBV5-1	TRBJ1-1	CASSPGTGNTEAFF
TRBV4-1	TRBJ1-1	CASSPFVQREAFF
TRBV10-3	TRBJ2-2	CAISQGSGRASGELFF
TRBV14	TRBJ2-5	CASSQTGGPSWETQYF
TRBV2	TRBJ2-3	CASKHKGVLSTDTQYF
TRBV28	-	CASSFSSYEQYF
TRBV9	TRBJ1-1	CASSAQTGGATEAFF
TRBV9	TRBJ2-1	CASSPPGGTYYNEQFF
TRBV27	TRBJ2-7	CASSPFGGGLSEQYF
TRBV28	TRBJ1-5	CASSLTNNPYNQPQHF
TRBV5-4	TRBJ1-4	CASSQELANEKLFF
TRBV9	TRBJ2-1	CASSPHGSGKYNEQFF
TRBV14	TRBJ2-1	CASSQDVEWGEEQFF
TRBV27	TRBJ2-7	CASKKASGTTLEQYF
TRBV27	TRBJ2-7	CASSLLGLDPYEQYF
TRBV2	TRBJ2-7	CASSEDISHTFYEQYF
TRBV27	TRBJ2-2	CASSLFRGDTGELFF
TRBV15	TRBJ2-7	CATSRVRGDEQYF
TRBV25-1	TRBJ1-1	CASGSRGSAEAFF